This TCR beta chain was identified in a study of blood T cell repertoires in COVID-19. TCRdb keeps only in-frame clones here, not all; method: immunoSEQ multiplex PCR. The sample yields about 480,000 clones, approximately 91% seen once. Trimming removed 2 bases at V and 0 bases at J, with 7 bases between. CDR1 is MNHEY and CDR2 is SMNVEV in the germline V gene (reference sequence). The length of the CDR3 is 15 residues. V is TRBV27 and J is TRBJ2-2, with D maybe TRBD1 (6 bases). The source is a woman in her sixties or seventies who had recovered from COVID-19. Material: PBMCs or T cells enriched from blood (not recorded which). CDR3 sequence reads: CASSLGGSNTGELFF. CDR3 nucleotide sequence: TGTGCCAGCAGTTTAGGGGGCTCGAACACCGGGGAGCTGTTTTTT.